This T cell receptor (beta chain) was identified during a study of T-cell memory formation after mild COVID-19. Study summary: TCR clustering was largely donor specific.

Germline V gene data show CDR1 as DFQATT and CDR2 as SNEGSKA (reference sequence). The CDR3 totals 14 residues. The V gene lost 6 bases and the J gene lost 0 bases, with 14 bases spanning the gap. One entry per CDR3 protein results from TCRdb running MiXCR on the 5' RACE reads. The sample carries approximately 350,000 distinct CDR3 sequences, over 10% recorded once. This clonotype appeared many times. Sequenced material: PBMCs or a T cell subset sorted from them (not recorded which). The chain combines TRBV20-1 with TRBJ1-1, with D possibly matching TRBD1 (5 bases). The TCR originated in a man younger than 35 who had mild COVID-19 (a few samples of this study predate the infection). Cell type and time point are not known. The CDR3 nucleotides read TGCAGTGCACCCCGGGAGGGGATGAACACTGAAGCTTTCTTT. It codes for CSAPREGMNTEAFF.